Given below is one TCR beta chain in context. It has no known antigen specificity. Base qualities are not at hand, and no much larger clone is one base apart. From the cysteine through the phenylalanine, the CDR3 covers 13 amino acids. The entry retains the CDR3 DNA only, 39 bases that are in frame from base 1. The trim is 2 bases for V and 7 bases for J, with a gap of 6 bases between the germline ends. CDR1 is given as KGHSH and CDR2 as LQKENI, both from the germline V gene. The data belong to a study of T cell changes during pregnancy in multiple sclerosis (dated by TCRdb to the late 2010s). With regard to the full study: The study examined how the T cell repertoire changed over the course of pregnancy in women with multiple sclerosis.

The method was the immunoSEQ multiplex PCR assay. TCRdb re-hosts the immuneACCESS table, in-frame sequences only. Its copies lack some clones; in the studies checked, an unresolved V gene accounts for under half of them, and the cause for the rest is not known. For this sample the table gives approximately 37,000 clones, of which about 94% were detected only once. The ten largest clones represent about 1.7% of the sample. The rearrangement combines TRBV18 with TRBJ1-6; TRBD1 is possibly the D segment (5 matching bases). Material: peripheral blood, obtained in the third trimester of pregnancy. This clonotype was sampled from a female donor with multiple sclerosis, enrolled in a pregnancy study. The CDR3 sequence is CASSPNRNSPLHF. In nucleotides, the sequence is TGTGCCAGCTCACCAAACAGGAATTCACCCCTCCACTTT. The entire variable domain, with the stretches around the CDR3 drawn from the reference TRBV18 and TRBJ1-6 proteins, is NAGVMQNPRHLVRRRGQEARLRCSPMKGHSHVYWYRQLPEEGLKFMVYLQKENIIDESGMPKERFSAEFPKEGPSILRIQQVVRGDSAAYFCASSPNRNSPLHFGNGTRLTVT.